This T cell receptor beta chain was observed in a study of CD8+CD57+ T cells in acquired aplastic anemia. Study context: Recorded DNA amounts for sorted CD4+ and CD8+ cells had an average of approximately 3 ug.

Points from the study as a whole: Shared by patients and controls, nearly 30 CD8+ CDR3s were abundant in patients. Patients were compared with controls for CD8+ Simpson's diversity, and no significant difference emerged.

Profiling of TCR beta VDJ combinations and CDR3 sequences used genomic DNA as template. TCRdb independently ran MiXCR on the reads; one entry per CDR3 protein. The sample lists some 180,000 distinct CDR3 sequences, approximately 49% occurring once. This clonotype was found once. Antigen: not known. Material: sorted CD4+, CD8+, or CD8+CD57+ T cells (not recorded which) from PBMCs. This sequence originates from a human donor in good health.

The CDR3 nucleotides read TGCAGCGTCGAAACAGGGGAGATTCTTGCCCAGTACTTC. Protein: CSVETGEILAQYF. This chain links TRBV29-1 with TRBJ2-5; 7 positions match TRBD1. CDR1 is SQVTM and CDR2 is ANQGSEA in the germline V gene. The CDR3 is made up of 13 amino acids. V lost 6 bases to trimming and J lost 9 bases; unmatched junction nucleotides: 13.